This T cell receptor beta chain was sequenced in a study of blood T cell repertoires in COVID-19. Study in general: Researchers got acute and convalescent COVID-19 samples from the United States, Italy and Spain. Sample material is recorded as cDNA or gDNA derived from T cells, B-cell-depleted T cells, or PBMCs.

As originally analysed: From reference gene primer amplification, estimates of nucleated cell counts were derived. This table comes from immunoSEQ multiplex PCR, and its TCRdb copy is limited to in-frame clones, with some not included. V, J and clone size are taken as reported in that table, and D and trimming were inferred from the DNA itself. The top ten hold approximately 3% of the sample, which has more than 150,000 clones, around 80% seen once. The ends were cut back, 1 base at V and 1 base at J, with 10 bases in the middle. The CDR3 runs 15 residues. Germline V gene lookup returns CDR1 LNHDA and CDR2 SQIVND (reference sequence).

This clonotype was obtained from a woman aged 80 or over with active or convalescent COVID-19. V and J are TRBV19 and TRBJ1-2, with D unclear. The sequencing input was peripheral blood. The CDR3 region has the DNA TGTGCCAGTAGTATAGGGGTAGACTTTAACTATGGCTACACCTTC. Protein: CASSIGVDFNYGYTF.